These T cell receptor beta chains were read from a single sample in a study of cytomegalovirus exposure and HLA in healthy donors. The protocol was immunoSEQ multiplex PCR, while the TCRdb copy is restricted to in-frame clones and leaves out a portion. The sample holds some 190,000 clones, around 80% seen once. What was sequenced was PBMCs. Source of these receptors: a boy aged 2 to 10 in good health and CMV-seronegative. CDR3s include the opening cysteine and the closing phenylalanine or tryptophan. Fields, in order: CDR3 DNA, CDR3 protein, clone size, J gene, D gene, V gene. D genes are given only for firm matches. Clone size is not always given. Where it is, it says once, few, many or a class for expanded clones.

CDR3 DNA: TGTGCCAGCTCACTCACCTCCCCCCAGGGGCGGTTGAACACTGAAGCTTTCTTT; CDR3 protein: CASSLTSPQGRLNTEAFF; clone size: .; J gene: TRBJ1-1; D gene: .; V gene: TRBV18
CDR3 DNA: TGCGCCAGCAGCTTGACAGGGCAGTGGCAAGAGACCCAGTACTTC; CDR3 protein: CASSLTGQWQETQYF; clone size: .; J gene: TRBJ2-5; D gene: .; V gene: TRBV5-1
CDR3 DNA: TGTGCCAGCAGTTCGTCGGACAGGGCAAAAACAGATACGCAGTATTTT; CDR3 protein: CASSSSDRAKTDTQYF; clone size: .; J gene: TRBJ2-3; D gene: TRBD1; V gene: TRBV6-6
CDR3 DNA: TGTGCCATCAGTGAACCTGACAGCTATGGCTACACCTTC; CDR3 protein: CAISEPDSYGYTF; clone size: .; J gene: TRBJ1-2; D gene: .; V gene: TRBV10-3
CDR3 DNA: TGCGCCAGCAGCTATCCGGGACAGGGTAGTGAGCAGTTCTTC; CDR3 protein: CASSYPGQGSEQFF; clone size: once; J gene: TRBJ2-1; D gene: TRBD1; V gene: TRBV5-1
CDR3 DNA: TGCAGCGTTGAGTCCGGCAGGGTTAAAGGCACTGAAGCTTTCTTT; CDR3 protein: CSVESGRVKGTEAFF; clone size: .; J gene: TRBJ1-1; D gene: .; V gene: TRBV29-1
CDR3 DNA: TGTGCCAGCAGCTTAGATCCTAGCGGTTTTAATGAGCAGTTCTTC; CDR3 protein: CASSLDPSGFNEQFF; clone size: .; J gene: TRBJ2-1; D gene: TRBD2; V gene: TRBV7-3
CDR3 DNA: TGCAGCGTTGAGGCGGCAGTCGGTGGAGGCTACACCTTC; CDR3 protein: CSVEAAVGGGYTF; clone size: .; J gene: TRBJ1-2; D gene: .; V gene: TRBV29-1
CDR3 DNA: TGTGCCAGCAGCCCGGGACAGCTAACTAATGAAAAACTGTTTTTT; CDR3 protein: CASSPGQLTNEKLFF; clone size: once; J gene: TRBJ1-4; D gene: TRBD1; V gene: TRBV5-8
CDR3 DNA: TGTGCCAGCACCGGCCTTCCGGGACAGAACACTGAAGCTTTCTTT; CDR3 protein: CASTGLPGQNTEAFF; clone size: .; J gene: TRBJ1-1; D gene: .; V gene: TRBV6-5
CDR3 DNA: TGTGCCAGCAGTTTGTCCAGGGGGTCTTACAATGAGCAGTTCTTC; CDR3 protein: CASSLSRGSYNEQFF; clone size: .; J gene: TRBJ2-1; D gene: TRBD1; V gene: TRBV27
CDR3 DNA: TGTGCCAGCTCACCACGTAAGGGGGACCCGGGGACAGATACGCAGTATTTT; CDR3 protein: CASSPRKGDPGTDTQYF; clone size: .; J gene: TRBJ2-3; D gene: .; V gene: TRBV18
CDR3 DNA: TGTGCCAGCAGCTTAGGCGGGGGCTCCTACAATGAGCAGTTCTTC; CDR3 protein: CASSLGGGSYNEQFF; clone size: .; J gene: TRBJ2-1; D gene: TRBD2; V gene: TRBV5-6
CDR3 DNA: TGTGCCAGCTTACGGCGGGAGGCCTCCTACAATGAGCAGTTCTTC; CDR3 protein: CASLRREASYNEQFF; clone size: few; J gene: TRBJ2-1; D gene: TRBD2; V gene: TRBV6-1
CDR3 DNA: TGTGCCAGCAGCTTAGAAGCTAGCTCCTACGAGCAGTACTTC; CDR3 protein: CASSLEASSYEQYF; clone size: .; J gene: TRBJ2-7; D gene: .; V gene: TRBV7-2
CDR3 DNA: TGTGCCAGCAGTTTCGGACAGGGGTACGAGCAGTACTTC; CDR3 protein: CASSFGQGYEQYF; clone size: .; J gene: TRBJ2-7; D gene: TRBD1; V gene: TRBV27
CDR3 DNA: TGTGCCAGCAGTTTCCGGGACGAGCAGTACTTC; CDR3 protein: CASSFRDEQYF; clone size: .; J gene: TRBJ2-7; D gene: .; V gene: TRBV2
CDR3 DNA: TGCGCCAGCAGCACGACTACAGGGCGGGCTTTCTTT; CDR3 protein: CASSTTTGRAFF; clone size: .; J gene: TRBJ1-1; D gene: .; V gene: TRBV10-2
CDR3 DNA: TGTGCCAGCAGTTACGTAGCGGGGCCGGTGAACACCGGGGAGCTGTTTTTT; CDR3 protein: CASSYVAGPVNTGELFF; clone size: once; J gene: TRBJ2-2; D gene: TRBD2; V gene: TRBV27
CDR3 DNA: TGTGCCAGCAGCTTATGGAGGTTGGGGTACGGGAAGGAGGACAATCAGCCCCAGCATTTT; CDR3 protein: CASSLWRLGYGKEDNQPQHF; clone size: .; J gene: TRBJ1-5; D gene: .; V gene: TRBV7-8
CDR3 DNA: TGTGCCAGTAGCAGGGACAGGGCTAATTCACCCCTCCACTTT; CDR3 protein: CASSRDRANSPLHF; clone size: .; J gene: TRBJ1-6; D gene: TRBD1; V gene: TRBV19
CDR3 DNA: TGCGCCAGCAGCCCCAGGCAGGGCGGTGGCTACACCTTC; CDR3 protein: CASSPRQGGGYTF; clone size: .; J gene: TRBJ1-2; D gene: .; V gene: TRBV5-1
CDR3 DNA: TGTGCCAGCAGCGTAAAACTAGCGGGAGCCCCCTACGAGCAGTACTTC; CDR3 protein: CASSVKLAGAPYEQYF; clone size: .; J gene: TRBJ2-7; D gene: TRBD2; V gene: TRBV5-5
CDR3 DNA: TGTGCCATCAGTGGAGGAGCTAACTATGGCTACACCTTC; CDR3 protein: CAISGGANYGYTF; clone size: .; J gene: TRBJ1-2; D gene: .; V gene: TRBV10-3
CDR3 DNA: TGTGCCAGCAGTCCTACAGGACCGACCTATGGCTACACCTTC; CDR3 protein: CASSPTGPTYGYTF; clone size: .; J gene: TRBJ1-2; D gene: .; V gene: TRBV27
CDR3 DNA: TGTGCCACCAGCAGAGTTCCGTTGGGGGACAGGGACTATGGCTACACCTTC; CDR3 protein: CATSRVPLGDRDYGYTF; clone size: .; J gene: TRBJ1-2; D gene: TRBD1; V gene: TRBV15
CDR3 DNA: TGTGCCAGCAGTGCGGGGAATGAGCAGTTCTTC; CDR3 protein: CASSAGNEQFF; clone size: .; J gene: TRBJ2-1; D gene: .; V gene: TRBV2
CDR3 DNA: TGTGCCAGCAGCGTAGAGGCTAGCGGGGGGCGGGGCACAGATACGCAGTATTTT; CDR3 protein: CASSVEASGGRGTDTQYF; clone size: .; J gene: TRBJ2-3; D gene: TRBD2; V gene: TRBV9
CDR3 DNA: TGTGCCAGTCTGACCGGGACAGGAAGAAATAGCAATCAGCCCCAGCATTTT; CDR3 protein: CASLTGTGRNSNQPQHF; clone size: few; J gene: TRBJ1-5; D gene: TRBD1; V gene: TRBV19
CDR3 DNA: TGTGCCAGTAGTATGAAGCGGGACATATTGCAAGGCTACACCTTC; CDR3 protein: CASSMKRDILQGYTF; clone size: .; J gene: TRBJ1-2; D gene: .; V gene: TRBV19
CDR3 DNA: TGTGCCAGCAGTTACTCTGGGGCGTACTACGAGCAGTACTTC; CDR3 protein: CASSYSGAYYEQYF; clone size: .; J gene: TRBJ2-7; D gene: .; V gene: TRBV6-5
CDR3 DNA: TGTGCCAGTAGTACCCAGGGGGCATACACTGAAGCTTTCTTT; CDR3 protein: CASSTQGAYTEAFF; clone size: .; J gene: TRBJ1-1; D gene: TRBD1; V gene: TRBV19
CDR3 DNA: TGTGCCAGCAGTTACGGAGCGGGAGGGCCAGATGAGCAGTTCTTC; CDR3 protein: CASSYGAGGPDEQFF; clone size: .; J gene: TRBJ2-1; D gene: TRBD2; V gene: TRBV6-5
CDR3 DNA: TGTGCCAGCAGCGCAACAGGGAGAGCTTTCTTT; CDR3 protein: CASSATGRAFF; clone size: .; J gene: TRBJ1-1; D gene: .; V gene: TRBV21-1
CDR3 DNA: TGTGCCAGCAGTCTCGGGGGAGTAGATACGCAGTATTTT; CDR3 protein: CASSLGGVDTQYF; clone size: .; J gene: TRBJ2-3; D gene: .; V gene: TRBV5-6
CDR3 DNA: TGTGCCCAGAAGAGGAATCGTGAGCAGTTCTTC; CDR3 protein: CAQKRNREQFF; clone size: .; J gene: TRBJ2-1; D gene: .; V gene: TRBV30
CDR3 DNA: TGTGCCAGCAGCGAACGGACAGGGTTAGGCACCGGGGAGCTGTTTTTT; CDR3 protein: CASSERTGLGTGELFF; clone size: .; J gene: TRBJ2-2; D gene: TRBD1; V gene: TRBV7-2
CDR3 DNA: TGTGCCAGCAGCTTAGTTCCCAGGGTCCGGGACACTGAAGCTTTCTTT; CDR3 protein: CASSLVPRVRDTEAFF; clone size: .; J gene: TRBJ1-1; D gene: .; V gene: TRBV13
CDR3 DNA: TGTGCCAGCAGTTTTCCTTTAGCCAAAAACATTCAGTACTTC; CDR3 protein: CASSFPLAKNIQYF; clone size: .; J gene: TRBJ2-4; D gene: .; V gene: TRBV2
CDR3 DNA: TGTGCCAGCAGTGAATTTACGGGGGGTCAAACAGATACGCAGTATTTT; CDR3 protein: CASSEFTGGQTDTQYF; clone size: .; J gene: TRBJ2-3; D gene: TRBD2; V gene: TRBV25-1
CDR3 DNA: TGTGCCAGTACCCAGGCCGGGACAGGAGGGTACAATGAGCAGTTCTTC; CDR3 protein: CASTQAGTGGYNEQFF; clone size: .; J gene: TRBJ2-1; D gene: TRBD1; V gene: TRBV19
CDR3 DNA: TGTGCCAGCAGCTTAGAAGGGACAGGGGGTCGGGAGACCCAGTACTTC; CDR3 protein: CASSLEGTGGRETQYF; clone size: .; J gene: TRBJ2-5; D gene: TRBD1; V gene: TRBV7-2
CDR3 DNA: TGTGCCAGCAGCGTCTCGGGAGCGGAGACCCAGTACTTC; CDR3 protein: CASSVSGAETQYF; clone size: .; J gene: TRBJ2-5; D gene: .; V gene: TRBV28
CDR3 DNA: TGTGCCAGCAGTGAATCTGTGACAGGGGGCCGGACAGATACGCAGTATTTT; CDR3 protein: CASSESVTGGRTDTQYF; clone size: few; J gene: TRBJ2-3; D gene: TRBD1; V gene: TRBV6-1
CDR3 DNA: TGCAGTGCTCGGGACAGATATGGCTACACCTTC; CDR3 protein: CSARDRYGYTF; clone size: once; J gene: TRBJ1-2; D gene: TRBD1; V gene: TRBV20-1
CDR3 DNA: TGTGCCAGCAGTGAAGGGACAGTCCCCTACAATGAGCAGTTCTTC; CDR3 protein: CASSEGTVPYNEQFF; clone size: .; J gene: TRBJ2-1; D gene: TRBD1; V gene: TRBV6-4
CDR3 DNA: TGTGCCTGGAGTGTAGGTATCTCGGGGAATTCACCCCTCCACTTT; CDR3 protein: CAWSVGISGNSPLHF; clone size: .; J gene: TRBJ1-6; D gene: .; V gene: TRBV30
CDR3 DNA: TGCGCCAGCAGCTTGCCGGACATTCGTGGGAGGGATGAGCAGTTCTTC; CDR3 protein: CASSLPDIRGRDEQFF; clone size: .; J gene: TRBJ2-1; D gene: TRBD2; V gene: TRBV5-1
CDR3 DNA: TGTGCCAGTAGTCGGACAGCCAGCGGTGGTCAGCCCCAGCATTTT; CDR3 protein: CASSRTASGGQPQHF; clone size: .; J gene: TRBJ1-5; D gene: .; V gene: TRBV19
CDR3 DNA: TGTGCCACCAGCAGAGTGGGGGGGTACTTTGAGCAGTTCTTC; CDR3 protein: CATSRVGGYFEQFF; clone size: .; J gene: TRBJ2-1; D gene: TRBD2; V gene: TRBV15
CDR3 DNA: TGCGCCAGCAGCCAAGATAGGTCAGGGGCTGGGGCCAACGTCCTGACTTTC; CDR3 protein: CASSQDRSGAGANVLTF; clone size: .; J gene: TRBJ2-6; D gene: .; V gene: TRBV4-3
CDR3 DNA: TGTGCCAGTAGTATACGGTTGGAGGGTCAGCCCCAGCATTTT; CDR3 protein: CASSIRLEGQPQHF; clone size: .; J gene: TRBJ1-5; D gene: .; V gene: TRBV19
CDR3 DNA: TGTGCCAGCAGCTTTAGGGACAGGGGAAGGAACACCATATATTTT; CDR3 protein: CASSFRDRGRNTIYF; clone size: .; J gene: TRBJ1-3; D gene: TRBD1; V gene: TRBV7-2
CDR3 DNA: TGTGCCAGCAGCGCTGGGACAGGGGGGGCGTCAGGAACCGGGGAGCTGTTTTTT; CDR3 protein: CASSAGTGGASGTGELFF; clone size: .; J gene: TRBJ2-2; D gene: TRBD1; V gene: TRBV9